The sequence of this T cell receptor (beta chain) was determined in a study of blood T cells in healthy people across ages. Trimming removed 0 bases at V and 2 bases at J, with 11 bases between. Germline assignment: CDR1 SGDLS and CDR2 YYNGEE. This CDR3 has 15 residues. Combining a sample-barcoded 5' primer with a J-beta primer mix, a second PCR ran for about 6 to 12 cycles. A minimum of 2.5 million CDR3-containing paired-end reads was obtained for each sample. TCRdb ran MiXCR on the 5' RACE reads and lists one entry per CDR3 protein. The table records about 1.5 million distinct CDR3 sequences, approximately 38% of them present only once.

The sequencing input was blood. The TCR was taken from a woman between 18 and 29 years old in good health. The chain links TRBV9 to TRBJ2-5; D may be TRBD2 (5 bases). The CDR3 nucleotides are TGTGCCAGCAGCGTAGGGACGGGGATACAAGAGACCCAGTACTTC. This gives the protein CASSVGTGIQETQYF.